The present entry profiles one T cell receptor beta chain with its context. This clone has more than one count but fewer than ten. The clone's antigen remains unknown. The input lacks base qualities; no much larger clone sits a single base away. The CDR3 measures 13 amino acids from cysteine to phenylalanine. Left in the record is the CDR3 DNA by itself, 39 bases read in frame from the first base. Per the germline V gene, KGHSH is the CDR1 and LQKENI is the CDR2. Trimming costs V 4 bases and J 13 bases, and their ends lie 14 bases apart. The data were taken from a study of shared clonotypes between healthy human individuals (TCRdb year 2020). Background for the entire study: The cohort included a few men and a couple of women between 18 and 49 years of age. For each donor, CD4 naive and CD4 memory were each given three plates, CD8 naive was given two plates, and CD8 memory was given one plate. Blood TCR repertoires of a handful of healthy adults were deeply sequenced to estimate repertoire size and the extent of clonotype sharing between individuals. Different laboratories and diverse techniques were used to prepare libraries and sequence TCR repertoires, to increase sequencing depth and limit assay-specific biases. Between about 0.85 and 9.5 billion PBMCs per donor were obtained by leukapheresis.

The donors were healthy, HIV-negative adults who had no recently reported acute infections or vaccinations. Every donor was a Caucasian adult residing in Nashville, Tennessee, USA. Magnetic negative selection was used to enrich CD4+ T cells, after which naive cells were positively selected on CD45RA and the negative fraction became the memory subset. Blood was obtained by leukapheresis, after which PBMCs were separated by Ficoll-Histopaque density gradient centrifugation and cryopreserved in liquid nitrogen vapor phase. Analytical flow cytometry was used to check the purity and quantity of each magnetically sorted T cell population. Each sorted fraction had its genomic DNA isolated and then quantified by UV absorbance on a Nanodrop 2000c. The study at large found these results: Compared with non-shared clonotypes, the clonotypes found in all four sorted-subset donors had higher generation probabilities. Naive subsets generally had larger estimated clonotype richness than memory subsets. Across a few donors, around 5% of naive CD4, approximately 3.6% of naive CD8, about 2% of memory CD4, and approximately 0.4% of memory CD8 clonotypes were shared. Because the study included a small number of donors, the genetic and exposure-history diversity represented was limited. Incomplete sequencing was indicated by rarefaction of sorted-subset datasets, despite the large sequencing depth. Based on pairwise subsampling, the degree of clonotype sharing among donors was expected to be affected by sequencing depth. Sampling was limited to blood, and TCR repertoires in tissue likely differ from TCR repertoires in blood.

TCR CDR3 regions were amplified from genomic DNA by multiplex PCR using the deep immunoSEQ assay. Extracted genomic DNA from each cell subset was distributed evenly across all wells of several immunoSEQ 96-well plates, and each plate was treated as a replicate. For sorted subsets, roughly 200 ng of genomic DNA, equivalent to around 30,000 T cell genomes, went into each replicate PCR. Purified libraries were quantified with a Qubit 3.0 fluorometer, sized on a Bioanalyzer 2100, and re-quantified with the KAPA Library Quantification kit. Every immunoSEQ 96-well plate was sequenced on a separate single-read 150-cycle Illumina NextSeq 550 flow cell. The original pipeline was this. Because the immunoSEQ output held only junctional sequences and lacked quality scores, the filtering could not match the filtering applied to full-length reads. To assign V/J genes and CDR3, sequences were annotated against IMGT germline references using PyIR, a Python wrapper for IgBLAST v1.9. Reads were removed for weak V/J assignments (E-value above 1e-6), missing CDR3, stop codons, out-of-frame junctions, or ambiguous translated residues. V3J clonotypes were defined by identical inferred V gene, J gene, and CDR3 amino acid sequence. Percentage overlap between repertoires was calculated by dividing the number of shared unique clonotypes by the size of the smaller repertoire. Repertoire richness was assessed with RTK rarefaction, the Chao1 estimator, and Recon v2.1 estimates of unobserved clonotypes. OLGA was used to compute generation probabilities for all TCRbeta clonotypes that the gDNA method yielded from a few donors. Held by TCRdb, this immuneACCESS table contains in-frame sequences only and omits some clones. Under half of the omission traces to an unresolved V gene where checked; the cause of the rest is unknown. The D gene and trimming were derived from the DNA, and the V and J assignments and clone size from that table. This sample is represented by some 2,000,000 clones; almost 96% of them were singletons. The ten top clones hold around 0.13% of the sample.

The sequencing sample was made of naive CD4+ T cells sorted from blood. What the cell subset or site label conveys for this sample: CD45RA+ positively selected. This TCR was sampled from a young man in good health. Recombination connected TRBV18 to TRBJ1-6; the D gene is unclear. CDR3 loop: CASSLVSLGPLHF. Read as DNA, the sequence is TGTGCCAGCTCACTCGTTAGCCTTGGGCCCCTCCACTTT.